Sequencing of this TCR beta chain was carried out in a study of blood T cell repertoires in COVID-19. About the research overall: The samples span acute and convalescent COVID-19 from the United States, Italy and Spain. PBMCs, B-cell-depleted T cells, or T cells were the source of the cDNA or gDNA that made up the material.

CDR1 is DFQATT, CDR2 SNEGSKA, per germline (reference sequence). V lost 3 bases, J lost 2 bases, and 14 bases lay in between. This CDR3 is 15 amino acids long. As originally analysed: Using reference gene primer amplification, nucleated cell counts were estimated. The assay was immunoSEQ multiplex PCR, and TCRdb's table has in-frame clones only and misses some. The V and J calls and clone size are taken from that table; D and trimming were inferred from the DNA. The sample gives 100,000 to 150,000 clones, approximately 84% of which show up once; about a sixth is in the top ten. Sequenced: peripheral blood. This sequence originates from a woman older than 75 with acute or convalescent COVID-19. This chain connects TRBV20-1 to TRBJ1-3; D may be TRBD1 (5 bases). The CDR3 here is CSASTPGGAGNTIYF. In DNA form, the CDR3 reads TGCAGTGCTAGTACCCCCGGGGGGGCTGGAAACACCATATATTTT.